This T cell receptor (beta chain) stems from a study of T cell responses to AZD1222 COVID-19 vaccine. Here immunoSEQ multiplex PCR was the method, and the copy in TCRdb shows in-frame clones only, minus some. The repertoire holds about 150,000 clones, with about nine tenths as singletons. Germline CDR1 MNHEY, CDR2 SVGAGI. The CDR3 totals 15 residues. Trimming removed 6 bases from V and 3 bases from J, with 17 bases in between. The sample consisted of peripheral blood, taken on day 0 of AZD1222 vaccination. The chain combines TRBV6-5 with TRBJ1-1; the D is unclear. The sequence was collected from an adult in good health. CDR3: CASSQFLRTHTEAFF. CDR3 DNA sequence: TGTGCCAGCAGCCAATTCCTCAGGACCCACACTGAAGCTTTCTTT.